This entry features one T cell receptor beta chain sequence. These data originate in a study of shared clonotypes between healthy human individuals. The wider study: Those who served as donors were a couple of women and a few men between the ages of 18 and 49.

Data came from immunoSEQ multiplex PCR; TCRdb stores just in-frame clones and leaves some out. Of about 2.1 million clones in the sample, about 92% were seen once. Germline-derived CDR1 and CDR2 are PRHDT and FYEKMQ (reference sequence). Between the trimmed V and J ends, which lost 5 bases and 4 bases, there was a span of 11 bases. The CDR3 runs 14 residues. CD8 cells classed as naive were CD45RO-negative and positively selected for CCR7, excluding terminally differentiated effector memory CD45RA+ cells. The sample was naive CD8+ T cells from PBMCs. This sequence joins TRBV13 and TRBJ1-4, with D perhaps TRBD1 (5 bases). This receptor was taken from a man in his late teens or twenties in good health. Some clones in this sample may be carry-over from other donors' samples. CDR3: CASSLRQINEKLFF. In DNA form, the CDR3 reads TGTGCCAGCAGCCTCCGACAGATTAATGAAAAACTGTTTTTT. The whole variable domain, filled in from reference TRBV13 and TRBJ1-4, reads AAGVIQSPRHLIKEKRETATLKCYPIPRHDTVYWYQQGPGQDPQFLISFYEKMQSDKGSIPDRFSAQQFSDYHSELNMSSLELGDSALYFCASSLRQINEKLFFGSGTQLSVL.